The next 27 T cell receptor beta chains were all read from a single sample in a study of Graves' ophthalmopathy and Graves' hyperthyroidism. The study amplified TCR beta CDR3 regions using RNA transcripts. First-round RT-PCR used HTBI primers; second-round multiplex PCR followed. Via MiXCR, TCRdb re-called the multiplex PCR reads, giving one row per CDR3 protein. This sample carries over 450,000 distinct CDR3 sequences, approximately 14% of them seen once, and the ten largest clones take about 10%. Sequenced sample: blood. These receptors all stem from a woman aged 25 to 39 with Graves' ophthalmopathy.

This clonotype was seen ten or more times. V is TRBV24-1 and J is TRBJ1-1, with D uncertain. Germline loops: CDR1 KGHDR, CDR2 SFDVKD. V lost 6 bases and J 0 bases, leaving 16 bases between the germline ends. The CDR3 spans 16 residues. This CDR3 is CATSFPGSEMNTEAFF. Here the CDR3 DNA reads TGTGCCACCAGTTTCCCCGGGTCAGAGATGAACACTGAAGCTTTCTTT.

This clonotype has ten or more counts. Here the CDR3 reads CASSQDHEGIYEQYF. The CDR3 DNA sequence: TGTGCCAGCAGCCAAGATCATGAGGGGATCTACGAGCAGTACTTC. The V and J genes are TRBV4-2 and TRBJ2-7, with D perhaps TRBD1 or TRBD2 (5 bases each). V was trimmed by 0 bases and J by 3 bases, leaving 12 bases between them. Germline-derived CDR1 and CDR2 are LGHNA and YNFKEQ. The CDR3 is 15 residues long.

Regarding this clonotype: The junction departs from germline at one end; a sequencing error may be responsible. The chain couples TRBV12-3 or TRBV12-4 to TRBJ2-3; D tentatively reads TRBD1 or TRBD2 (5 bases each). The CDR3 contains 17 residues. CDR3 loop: CTSSAPGTGSHTDTQYF. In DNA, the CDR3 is TGTACCAGCAGTGCCCCGGGAACAGGCTCCCACACAGATACGCAGTATTTT.

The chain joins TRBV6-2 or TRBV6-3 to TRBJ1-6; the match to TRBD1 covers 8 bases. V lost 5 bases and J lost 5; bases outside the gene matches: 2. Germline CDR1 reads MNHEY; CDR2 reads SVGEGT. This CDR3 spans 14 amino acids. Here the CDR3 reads CASSTGQDNSPLHF. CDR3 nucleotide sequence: TGTGCCAGCAGTACGGGACAGGATAATTCACCCCTCCACTTT.

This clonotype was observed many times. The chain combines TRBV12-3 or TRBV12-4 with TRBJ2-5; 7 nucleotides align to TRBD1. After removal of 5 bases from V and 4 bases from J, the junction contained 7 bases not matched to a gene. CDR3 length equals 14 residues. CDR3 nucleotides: TGTGCCAGCAGTCGGTACAGGGGCGGAGAGACCCAGTACTTC. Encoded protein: CASSRYRGGETQYF.

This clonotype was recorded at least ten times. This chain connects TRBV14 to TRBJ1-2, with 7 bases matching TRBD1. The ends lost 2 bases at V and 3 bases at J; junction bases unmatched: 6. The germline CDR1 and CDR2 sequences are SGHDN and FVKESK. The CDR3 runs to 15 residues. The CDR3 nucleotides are TGTGCCAGCAGCCAACGTTCAGGGGGAGACTATGGCTACACCTTC. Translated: CASSQRSGGDYGYTF. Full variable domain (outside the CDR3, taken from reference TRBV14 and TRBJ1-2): EAGVTQFPSHSVIEKGQTVTLRCDPISGHDNLYWYRRVMGKEIKFLLHFVKESKQDESGMPNNRFLAERTGGTYSTLKVQPAELEDSGVYFCASSQRSGGDYGYTFGSGTRLTVV.

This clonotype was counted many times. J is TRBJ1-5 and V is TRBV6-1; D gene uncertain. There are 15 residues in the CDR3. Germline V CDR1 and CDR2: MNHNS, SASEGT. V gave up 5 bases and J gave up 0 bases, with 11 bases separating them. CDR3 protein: CASSQSVNSNQPQHF. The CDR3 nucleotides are TGTGCCAGCAGTCAATCAGTCAATAGCAATCAGCCCCAGCATTTT.

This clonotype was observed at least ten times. CDR3 in amino acids: CASRWTEETQYF. The CDR3 nucleotides are TGTGCCAGCAGATGGACAGAAGAGACCCAGTACTTC. The rearrangement joins TRBV7-9 to TRBJ2-5; a possible D gene is TRBD1 (6 bases). Germline V gene data show CDR1 as SEHNR and CDR2 as FQNEAQ (reference sequence). There are 12 residues in the CDR3. V gave up 6 bases and J gave up 3 bases, with 8 bases separating them.

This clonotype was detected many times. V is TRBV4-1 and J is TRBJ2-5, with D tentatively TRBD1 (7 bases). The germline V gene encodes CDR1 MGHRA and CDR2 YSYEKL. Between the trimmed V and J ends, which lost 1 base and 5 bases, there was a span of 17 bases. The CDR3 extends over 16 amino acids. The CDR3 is CASSQARRGRVETQYF. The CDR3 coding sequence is TGCGCCAGCAGCCAAGCCAGGAGGGGGCGGGTGGAGACCCAGTACTTC.

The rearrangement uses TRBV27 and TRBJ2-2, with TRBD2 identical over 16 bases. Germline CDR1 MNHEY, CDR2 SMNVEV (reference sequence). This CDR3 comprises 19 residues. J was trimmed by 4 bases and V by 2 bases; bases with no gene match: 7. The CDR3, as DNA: TGTGCCAGCAGTTTAATCCCCGGGACTAGCGGGAGGGCCACCGGGGAGCTGTTTTTT. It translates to CASSLIPGTSGRATGELFF.

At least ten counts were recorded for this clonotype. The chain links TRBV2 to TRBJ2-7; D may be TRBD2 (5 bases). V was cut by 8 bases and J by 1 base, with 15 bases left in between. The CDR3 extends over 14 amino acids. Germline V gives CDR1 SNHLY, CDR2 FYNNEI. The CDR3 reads CASREWERSYEQYF. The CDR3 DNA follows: TGTGCCAGCCGCGAGTGGGAGCGGTCCTACGAGCAGTACTTC.

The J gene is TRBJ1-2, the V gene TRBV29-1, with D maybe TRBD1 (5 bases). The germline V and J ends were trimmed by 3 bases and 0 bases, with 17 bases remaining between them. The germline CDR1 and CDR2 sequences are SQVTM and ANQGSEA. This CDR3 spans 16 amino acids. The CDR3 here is CSVDSSRTRANYGYTF. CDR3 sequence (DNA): TGCAGCGTTGATTCTTCCCGGACAAGAGCTAACTATGGCTACACCTTC. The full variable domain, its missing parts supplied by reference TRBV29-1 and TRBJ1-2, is SAVISQKPSRDICQRGTSLTIQCQVDSQVTMMFWYRQQPGQSLTLIATANQGSEATYESGFVIDKFPISRPNLTFSTLTVSNMSPEDSSIYLCSVDSSRTRANYGYTFGSGTRLTVV.

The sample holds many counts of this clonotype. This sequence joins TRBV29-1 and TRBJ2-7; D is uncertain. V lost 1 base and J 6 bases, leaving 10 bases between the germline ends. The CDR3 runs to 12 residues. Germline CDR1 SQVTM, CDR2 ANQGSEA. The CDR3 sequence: CSVEGQPGEQYF. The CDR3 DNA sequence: TGCAGCGTTGAAGGGCAGCCCGGCGAGCAGTACTTC.

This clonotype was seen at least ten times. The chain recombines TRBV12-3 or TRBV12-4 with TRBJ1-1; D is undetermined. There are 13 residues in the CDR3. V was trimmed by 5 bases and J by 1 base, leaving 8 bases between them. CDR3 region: CASSPTENTEAFF. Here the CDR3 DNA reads TGTGCCAGCAGTCCTACAGAGAACACTGAAGCTTTCTTT.

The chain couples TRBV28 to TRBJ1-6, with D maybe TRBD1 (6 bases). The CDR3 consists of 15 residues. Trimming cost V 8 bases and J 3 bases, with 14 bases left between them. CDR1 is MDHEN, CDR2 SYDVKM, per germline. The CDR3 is CASVGRTVYNSPLHF. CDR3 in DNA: TGTGCCAGCGTGGGTCGGACAGTCTATAATTCACCCCTCCACTTT. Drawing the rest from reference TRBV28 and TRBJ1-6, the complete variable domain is DVKVTQSSRYLVKRTGEKVFLECVQDMDHENMFWYRQDPGLGLRLIYFSYDVKMKEKGDIPEGYSVSREKKERFSLILESASTNQTSMYLCASVGRTVYNSPLHFGNGTRLTVT.

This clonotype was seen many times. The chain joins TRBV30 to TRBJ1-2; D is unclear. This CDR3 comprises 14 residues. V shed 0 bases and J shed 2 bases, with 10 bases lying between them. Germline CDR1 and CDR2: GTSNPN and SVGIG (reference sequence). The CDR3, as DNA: TGTGCCTGGAGTGTGGGCGCTCTAAACTATGGCTACACCTTC. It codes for CAWSVGALNYGYTF.

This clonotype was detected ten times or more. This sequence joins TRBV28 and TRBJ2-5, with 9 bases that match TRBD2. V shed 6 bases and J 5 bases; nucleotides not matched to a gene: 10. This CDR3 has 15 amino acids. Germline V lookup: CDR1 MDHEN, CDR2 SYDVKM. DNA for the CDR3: TGTGCCAGCAGCCCCGCCGGCGGGAGGGCGGAGACCCAGTACTTC. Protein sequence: CASSPAGGRAETQYF.

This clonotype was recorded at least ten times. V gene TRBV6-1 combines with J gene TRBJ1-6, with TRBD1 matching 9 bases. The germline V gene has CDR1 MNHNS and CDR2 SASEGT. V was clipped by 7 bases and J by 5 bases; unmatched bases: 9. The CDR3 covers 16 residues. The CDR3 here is CASTHQGTGHNSPLHF. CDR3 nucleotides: TGTGCCAGCACTCACCAAGGGACAGGGCATAATTCACCCCTCCACTTT.

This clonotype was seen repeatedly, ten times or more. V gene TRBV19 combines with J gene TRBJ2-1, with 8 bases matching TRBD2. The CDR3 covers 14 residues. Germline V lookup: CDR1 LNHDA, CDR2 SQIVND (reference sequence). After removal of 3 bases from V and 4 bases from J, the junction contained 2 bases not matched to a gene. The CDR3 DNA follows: TGTGCCAGTAGTATCCTAGCGGGTTACAATGAGCAGTTCTTC. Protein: CASSILAGYNEQFF.

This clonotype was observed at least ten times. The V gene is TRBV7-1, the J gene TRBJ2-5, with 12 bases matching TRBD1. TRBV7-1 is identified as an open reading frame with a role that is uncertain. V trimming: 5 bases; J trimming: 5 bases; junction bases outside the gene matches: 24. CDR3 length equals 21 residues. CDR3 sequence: CASSRRLKPGQGAVLMETQYF. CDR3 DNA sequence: TGTGCCAGCAGCCGAAGACTAAAGCCGGGACAGGGGGCGGTTTTGATGGAGACCCAGTACTTC.

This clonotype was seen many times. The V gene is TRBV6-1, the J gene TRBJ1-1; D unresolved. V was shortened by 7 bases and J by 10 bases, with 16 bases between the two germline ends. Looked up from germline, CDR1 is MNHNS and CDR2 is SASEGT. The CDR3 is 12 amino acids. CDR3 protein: CASIFAARGAFF. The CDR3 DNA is TGTGCCAGCATCTTCGCCGCAAGAGGAGCTTTCTTT.

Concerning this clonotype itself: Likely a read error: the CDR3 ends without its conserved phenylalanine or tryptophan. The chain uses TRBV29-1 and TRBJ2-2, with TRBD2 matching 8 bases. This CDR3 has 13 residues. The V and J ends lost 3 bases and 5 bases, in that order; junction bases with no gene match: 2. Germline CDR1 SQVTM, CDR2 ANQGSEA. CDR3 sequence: CSVEPGGTGELFY. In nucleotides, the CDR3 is TGCAGCGTTGAGCCGGGGGGGACCGGGGAGCTGTTTTAT.

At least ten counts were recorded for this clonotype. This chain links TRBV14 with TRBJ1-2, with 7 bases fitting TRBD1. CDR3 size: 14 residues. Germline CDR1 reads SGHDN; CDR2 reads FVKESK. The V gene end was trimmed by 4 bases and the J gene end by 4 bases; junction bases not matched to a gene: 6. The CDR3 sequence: CASSLQQGTYGYTF. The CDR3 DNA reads TGTGCCAGCAGCCTACAACAGGGGACCTATGGCTACACCTTC.

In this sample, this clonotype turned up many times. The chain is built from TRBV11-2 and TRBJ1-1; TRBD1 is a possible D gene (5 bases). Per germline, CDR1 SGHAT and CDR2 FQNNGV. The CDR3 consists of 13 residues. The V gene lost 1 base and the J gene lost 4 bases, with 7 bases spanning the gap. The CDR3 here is CASSLAQGTEAFF. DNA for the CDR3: TGTGCCAGCAGCTTAGCTCAGGGCACTGAAGCTTTCTTT.

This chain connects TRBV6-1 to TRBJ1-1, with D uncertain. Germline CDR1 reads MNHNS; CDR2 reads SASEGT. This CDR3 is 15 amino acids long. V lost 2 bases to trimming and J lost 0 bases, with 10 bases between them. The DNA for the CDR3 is TGTGCCAGCAGTGAATCGTCAGCCATGAACACTGAAGCTTTCTTT. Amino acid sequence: CASSESSAMNTEAFF.

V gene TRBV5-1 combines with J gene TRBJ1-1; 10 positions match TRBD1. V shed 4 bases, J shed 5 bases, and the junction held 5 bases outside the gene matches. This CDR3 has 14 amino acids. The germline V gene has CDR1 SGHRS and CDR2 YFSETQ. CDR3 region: CASSRQGARTEAFF. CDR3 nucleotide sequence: TGCGCCAGCAGCCGACAGGGGGCTCGGACTGAAGCTTTCTTT.

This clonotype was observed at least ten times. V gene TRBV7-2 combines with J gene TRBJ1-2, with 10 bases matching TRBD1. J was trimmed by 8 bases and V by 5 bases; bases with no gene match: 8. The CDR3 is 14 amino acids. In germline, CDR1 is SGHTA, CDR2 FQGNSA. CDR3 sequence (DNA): TGTGCCAGCAGCCGGCGGACAGGGGGTAACGGCTACACCTTC. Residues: CASSRRTGGNGYTF.